The 9 T cell receptor beta chains below come from one sample, sequenced in a study of CXCR3-negative and CXCR3-positive naive CD8 T cells. The authors prepared UMI-labeled TRB cDNA libraries by 5' RACE. TCRdb processed the 5' RACE reads again and assigns one entry to each CDR3 protein, with no DNA. This table lists 70,000 to 100,000 distinct CDR3 sequences. The sample was naive CXCR3- CD8+ T cells from blood. Subset described: CD45RO-CCR7+CD27+CD95- naive CD8+ T cells lacking CXCR3 (TNR3-). Receptors were obtained from a human donor in good health. Some clones in this sample may be carry-over from other donors' samples.

The rearrangement joins TRBV6-6 to TRBJ2-7; TCRdb selects TRBD2, and the lack of DNA leaves this call unchecked. Germline V lookup: CDR1 MNHNY, CDR2 SVGAGI (reference sequence). The CDR3 is 15 residues long. CDR3 loop: CASSSLEREYNEQYF.

V is TRBV5-6 and J is TRBJ2-3. The germline V gene has CDR1 SGHDT and CDR2 YYEEEE. The CDR3 sequence is 13 residues long. The CDR3 protein is CASSQGPTDTQYF.

This chain connects TRBV6-2 or TRBV6-3 to TRBJ2-1. This CDR3 has 12 amino acids. CDR1 and CDR2 (germline): MNHEY, SVGEGT. CDR3 sequence: CASSYADNEQFF.

The V and J genes are TRBV29-1 and TRBJ2-2; TCRdb's D call of TRBD1 is untestable without DNA. From germline, CDR1 is SQVTM and CDR2 ANQGSEA. CDR3 length: 13 amino acids. The CDR3 spells CSVETGNTGELFF.

The V and J genes are TRBV28 and TRBJ1-1; TCRdb gives TRBD1 as the D gene, but with no DNA this cannot be confirmed. Germline CDR1 reads MDHEN; CDR2 reads SYDVKM. The CDR3 is made up of 14 amino acids. This chain's CDR3 is CASSPQQGWESAFF.

V and J are TRBV4-1 and TRBJ1-1; TCRdb lists TRBD1, though no DNA is available to test this call. The CDR3 sequence is 16 residues long. Germline V lookup: CDR1 MGHRA, CDR2 YSYEKL. CDR3 in amino acids: CASSFGQGFMNTEAFF.

V and J are TRBV12-3 or TRBV12-4 and TRBJ2-7; TCRdb designates TRBD1, a call that cannot be tested without DNA. The CDR3 totals 14 residues. This CDR3 reads CASSSRDSFYEQYF.

The V and J genes are TRBV18 and TRBJ2-7; absent DNA, TCRdb's TRBD1 call cannot be checked. The CDR3 is 14 residues long. Germline CDR1 reads KGHSH; CDR2 reads LQKENI. This chain's CDR3 is CASSPRTDSNEQYF.

This sequence joins TRBV20-1 and TRBJ2-7. CDR3 length: 11 residues. Germline CDR1 DFQATT, CDR2 SNEGSKA (reference sequence). CDR3 loop: CSAKTVYEQYF.